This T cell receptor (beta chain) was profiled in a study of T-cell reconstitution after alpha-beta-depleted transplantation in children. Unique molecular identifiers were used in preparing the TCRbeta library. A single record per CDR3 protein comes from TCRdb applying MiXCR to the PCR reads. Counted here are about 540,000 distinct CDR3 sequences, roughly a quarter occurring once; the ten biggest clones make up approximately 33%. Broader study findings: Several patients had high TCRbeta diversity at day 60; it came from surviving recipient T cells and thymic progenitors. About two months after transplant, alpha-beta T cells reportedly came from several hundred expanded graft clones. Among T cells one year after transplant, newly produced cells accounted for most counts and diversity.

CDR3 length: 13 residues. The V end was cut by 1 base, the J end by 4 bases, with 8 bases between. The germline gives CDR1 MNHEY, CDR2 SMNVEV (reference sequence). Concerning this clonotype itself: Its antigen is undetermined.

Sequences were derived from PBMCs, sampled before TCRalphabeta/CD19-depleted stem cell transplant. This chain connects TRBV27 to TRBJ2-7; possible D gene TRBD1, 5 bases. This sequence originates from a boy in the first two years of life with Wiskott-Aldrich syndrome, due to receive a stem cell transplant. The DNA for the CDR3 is TGTGCCAGCAGTTTATTTGACAGTTACGAGCAGTACTTC. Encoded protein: CASSLFDSYEQYF.